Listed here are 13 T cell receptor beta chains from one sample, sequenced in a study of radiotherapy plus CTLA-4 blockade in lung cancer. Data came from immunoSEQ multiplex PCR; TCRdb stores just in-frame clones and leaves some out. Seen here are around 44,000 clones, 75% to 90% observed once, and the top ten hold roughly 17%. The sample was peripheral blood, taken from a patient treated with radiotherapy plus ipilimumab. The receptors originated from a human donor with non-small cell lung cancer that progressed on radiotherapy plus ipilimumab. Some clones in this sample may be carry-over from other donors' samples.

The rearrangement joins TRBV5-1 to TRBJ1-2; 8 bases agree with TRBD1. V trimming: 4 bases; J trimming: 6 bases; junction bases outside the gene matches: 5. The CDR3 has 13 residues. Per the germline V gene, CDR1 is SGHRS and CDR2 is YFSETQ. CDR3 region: CASSADRVNGYTF. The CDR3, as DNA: TGCGCCAGCAGCGCGGACAGGGTAAATGGCTACACCTTC.

CDR3 coding DNA: TGTGCCAGCAGTGAAGCGGGACAAATGAACACTGAAGCTTTCTTT. This translates into CASSEAGQMNTEAFF. The chain employs TRBV6-1 and TRBJ1-1; weak D call: TRBD1 (6 bases). Deletions cut 0 bases from V and 0 bases from J, with 8 bases between. The CDR3 runs to 15 residues. Germline lookup yields CDR1 MNHNS and CDR2 SASEGT.

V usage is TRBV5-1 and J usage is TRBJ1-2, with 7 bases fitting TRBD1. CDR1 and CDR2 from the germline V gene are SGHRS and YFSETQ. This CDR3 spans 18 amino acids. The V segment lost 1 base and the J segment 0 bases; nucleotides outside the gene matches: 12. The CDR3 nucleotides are TGCGCCAGCAGCTTGTCCGGGACAGTCTCATATTCTAACTATGGCTACACCTTC. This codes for CASSLSGTVSYSNYGYTF.

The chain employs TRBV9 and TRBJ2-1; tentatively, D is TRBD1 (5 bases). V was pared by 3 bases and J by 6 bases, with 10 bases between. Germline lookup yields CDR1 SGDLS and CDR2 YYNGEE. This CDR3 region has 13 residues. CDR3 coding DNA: TGTGCCAGCAGCGGTCATAGGGGCAATGAGCAGTTCTTC. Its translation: CASSGHRGNEQFF. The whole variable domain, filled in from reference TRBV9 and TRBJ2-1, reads DSGVTQTPKHLITATGQRVTLRCSPRSGDLSVYWYQQSLDQGLQFLIQYYNGEERAKGNILERFSAQQFPDLHSELNLSSLELGDSALYFCASSGHRGNEQFFGPGTRLTVL.

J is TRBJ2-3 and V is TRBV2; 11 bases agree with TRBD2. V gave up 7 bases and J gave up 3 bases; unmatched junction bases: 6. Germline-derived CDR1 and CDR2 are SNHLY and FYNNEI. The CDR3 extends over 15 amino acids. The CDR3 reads CASTLAGGETDTQYF. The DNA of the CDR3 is TGTGCCAGCACCTTAGCGGGGGGGGAGACAGATACGCAGTATTTT. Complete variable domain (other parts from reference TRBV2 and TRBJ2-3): EPEVTQTPSHQVTQMGQEVILRCVPISNHLYFYWYRQILGQKVEFLVSFYNNEISEKSEIFDDQFSVERPDGSNFTLKIRSTKLEDSAMYFCASTLAGGETDTQYFGPGTRLTVL.

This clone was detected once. Written as DNA, the CDR3 is TGTGCCAGCAGCTTGGGGTCGGTAGGGGGTGGCCCTTACGAGCAGTACTTC. It translates to CASSLGSVGGGPYEQYF. The chain carries TRBV5-6 and TRBJ2-7; tentatively, D is TRBD1 (6 bases). The CDR3 runs 17 residues. Germline V gene sequence: CDR1 SGHDT, CDR2 YYEEEE. The ends were cut back, 0 bases at V and 4 bases at J, with 20 bases in the middle.

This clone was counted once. This chain's CDR3 is CAISELSGSSNEQFF. The DNA of the CDR3 is TGTGCCATCAGTGAGCTTAGCGGGAGCAGTAATGAGCAGTTCTTC. This chain connects TRBV10-3 to TRBJ2-1, with TRBD2 matching 9 bases. The CDR3 is 15 residues long. Looked up from germline, CDR1 is ENHRY and CDR2 is SYGVKD. V shed 2 bases, J shed 7 bases, and the junction held 6 bases outside the gene matches.

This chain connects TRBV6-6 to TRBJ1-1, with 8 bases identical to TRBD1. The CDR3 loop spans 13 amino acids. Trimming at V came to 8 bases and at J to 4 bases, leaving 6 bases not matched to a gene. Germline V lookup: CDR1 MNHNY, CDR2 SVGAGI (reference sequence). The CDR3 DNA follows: TGTGCCAGCGGCCCGACAGGGGTCACTGAAGCTTTCTTT. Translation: CASGPTGVTEAFF.

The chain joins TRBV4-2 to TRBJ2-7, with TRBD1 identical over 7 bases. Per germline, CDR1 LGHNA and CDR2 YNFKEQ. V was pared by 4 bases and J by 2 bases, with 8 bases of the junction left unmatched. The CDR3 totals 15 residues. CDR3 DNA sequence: TGTGCCAGCAGCCGAGACAGGGTCGGTGCCTACGAGCAGTACTTC. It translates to CASSRDRVGAYEQYF.

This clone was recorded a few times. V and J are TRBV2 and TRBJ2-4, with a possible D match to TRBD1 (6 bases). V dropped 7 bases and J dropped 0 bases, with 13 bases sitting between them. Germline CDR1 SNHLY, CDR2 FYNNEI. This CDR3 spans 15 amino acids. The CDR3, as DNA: TGTGCCAGCACCGGGCAGGGGTTAGCCAAAAACATTCAGTACTTC. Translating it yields CASTGQGLAKNIQYF.

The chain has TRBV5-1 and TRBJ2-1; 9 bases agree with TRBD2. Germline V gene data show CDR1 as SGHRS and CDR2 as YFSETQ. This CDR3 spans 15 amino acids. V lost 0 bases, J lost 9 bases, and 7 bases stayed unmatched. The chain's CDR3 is CASSLESSGAGEQFF. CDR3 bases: TGCGCCAGCAGCTTGGAATCTAGCGGGGCGGGTGAGCAGTTCTTC.

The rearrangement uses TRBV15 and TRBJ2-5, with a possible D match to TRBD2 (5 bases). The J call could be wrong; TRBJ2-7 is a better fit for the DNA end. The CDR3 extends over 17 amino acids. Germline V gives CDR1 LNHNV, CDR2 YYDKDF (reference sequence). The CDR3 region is CATSRDISEPSSYEQYF. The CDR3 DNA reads TGTGCCACCAGCAGAGATATTAGCGAACCGAGCTCCTACGAGCAGTACTTC.

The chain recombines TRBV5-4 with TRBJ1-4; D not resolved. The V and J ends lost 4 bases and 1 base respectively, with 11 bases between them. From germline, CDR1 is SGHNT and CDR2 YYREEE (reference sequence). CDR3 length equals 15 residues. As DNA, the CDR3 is TGTGCCAGCAGCGTCGTTGAGGGAACTAATGAAAAACTGTTTTTT. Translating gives CASSVVEGTNEKLFF.